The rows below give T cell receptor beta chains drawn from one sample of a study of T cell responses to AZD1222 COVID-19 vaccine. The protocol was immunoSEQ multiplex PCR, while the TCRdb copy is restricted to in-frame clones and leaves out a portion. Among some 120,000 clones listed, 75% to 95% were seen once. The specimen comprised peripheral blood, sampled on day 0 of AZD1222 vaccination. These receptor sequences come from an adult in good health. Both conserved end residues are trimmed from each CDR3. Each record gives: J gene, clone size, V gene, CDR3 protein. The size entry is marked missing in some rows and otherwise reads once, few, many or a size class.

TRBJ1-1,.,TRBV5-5,ASSPRDPGTEAF
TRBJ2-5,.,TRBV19,ASSPGPKETQY
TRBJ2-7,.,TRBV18,ASSRGQGPYEQY
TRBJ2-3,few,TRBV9,ASSVGGKAEDTQY
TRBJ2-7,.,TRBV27,ASSLSASRYYEQY
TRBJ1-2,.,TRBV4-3,ASSQISGSYGYT
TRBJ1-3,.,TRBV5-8,ASSYGGGNTIY
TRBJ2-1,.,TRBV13,ASSPGMGNEQF
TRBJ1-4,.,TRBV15,ATSRVTGATNEKLF
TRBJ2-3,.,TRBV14,ASSQVPLTSAFTDTQY
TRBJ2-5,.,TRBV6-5,ASSYFGTEEETQY
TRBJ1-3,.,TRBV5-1,ASSLVGVGNTIY
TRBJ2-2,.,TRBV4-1,ASSQGLGEAGELF
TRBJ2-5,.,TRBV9,ASNPGTTSGWETQY
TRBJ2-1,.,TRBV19,ASSPGSGTYNEQF
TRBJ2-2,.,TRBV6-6,ASSYNTGELF
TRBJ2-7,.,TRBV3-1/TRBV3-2,ASSQEGTGLNEQY
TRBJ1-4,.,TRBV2,ASSDAGTGNEKLF
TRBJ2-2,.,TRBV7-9,ASTATNTGELF
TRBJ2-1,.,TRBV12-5,ASPRWWDNEQF
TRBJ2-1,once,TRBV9,ASSADPAYDEQF
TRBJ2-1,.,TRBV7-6,ASSFPLRDREQF
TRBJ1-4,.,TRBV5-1,ASSLPQGENEKLF
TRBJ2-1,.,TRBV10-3,AISESGGYHNEQF
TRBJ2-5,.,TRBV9,ASSVTGTGRQTQY
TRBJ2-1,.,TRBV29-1,SVEAKGGTYNEQF
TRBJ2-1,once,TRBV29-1,SVLGLMSGSYNEQF
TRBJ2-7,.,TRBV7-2,ASSLAWTGDEQY
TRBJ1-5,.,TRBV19,ASTQISLGDNQPQH
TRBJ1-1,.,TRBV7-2,ASSLDWAYPEAF
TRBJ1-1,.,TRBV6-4,ASSVDRGIGEAF
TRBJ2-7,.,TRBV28,ASSLELAGDGREQY
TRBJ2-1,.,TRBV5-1,ASSSTSGAVRTYNEQF
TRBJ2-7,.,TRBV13,ASSSTSGSSYYEQY
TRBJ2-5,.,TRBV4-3,ASSQNPPLAGKETQY
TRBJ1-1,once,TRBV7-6,ASSKLGEMGDLAF
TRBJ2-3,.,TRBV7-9,ASSSGFDTDTQY
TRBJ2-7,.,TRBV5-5,ASSLDPGQGWGEQY
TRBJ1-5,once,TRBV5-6,ASSLQDQPQH
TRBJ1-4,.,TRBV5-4,ASSSPQGIGEKLF
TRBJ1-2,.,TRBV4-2,ASSQDRGNYGYT
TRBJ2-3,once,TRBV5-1,ASSLAGTSGRGDTQY
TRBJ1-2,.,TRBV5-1,ASSLEGASYGYT
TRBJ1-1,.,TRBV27,ASMGRSEAF
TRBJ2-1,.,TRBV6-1,ASSELAIYNEQF
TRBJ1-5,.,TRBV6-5,ASSSGQIEGNQPQH
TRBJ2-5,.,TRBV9,ASSGGASTLETQY
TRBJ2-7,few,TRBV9,ASSVVGDGYEQY
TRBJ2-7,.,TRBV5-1,ASSLSGHEQY
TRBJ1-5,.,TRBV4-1,ASSQDGRDQPQH
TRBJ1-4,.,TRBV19,ASTGALGEKLF